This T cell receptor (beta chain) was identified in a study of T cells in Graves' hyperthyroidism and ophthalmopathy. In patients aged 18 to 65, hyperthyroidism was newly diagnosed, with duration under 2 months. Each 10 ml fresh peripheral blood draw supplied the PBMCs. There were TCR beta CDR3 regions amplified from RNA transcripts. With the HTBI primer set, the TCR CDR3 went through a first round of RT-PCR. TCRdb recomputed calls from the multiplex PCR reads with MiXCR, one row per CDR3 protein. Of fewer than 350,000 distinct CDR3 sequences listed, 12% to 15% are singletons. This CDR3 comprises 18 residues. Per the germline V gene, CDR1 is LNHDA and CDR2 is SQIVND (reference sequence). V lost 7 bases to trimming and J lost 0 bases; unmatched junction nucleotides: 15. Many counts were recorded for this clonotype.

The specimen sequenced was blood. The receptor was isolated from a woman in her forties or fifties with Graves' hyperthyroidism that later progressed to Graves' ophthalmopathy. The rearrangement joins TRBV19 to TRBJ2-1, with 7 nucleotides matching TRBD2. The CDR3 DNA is TGTGCCAGTAAAGGGCGAATTGGGACTACAAGCTCCTACAATGAGCAGTTCTTC. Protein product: CASKGRIGTTSSYNEQFF.